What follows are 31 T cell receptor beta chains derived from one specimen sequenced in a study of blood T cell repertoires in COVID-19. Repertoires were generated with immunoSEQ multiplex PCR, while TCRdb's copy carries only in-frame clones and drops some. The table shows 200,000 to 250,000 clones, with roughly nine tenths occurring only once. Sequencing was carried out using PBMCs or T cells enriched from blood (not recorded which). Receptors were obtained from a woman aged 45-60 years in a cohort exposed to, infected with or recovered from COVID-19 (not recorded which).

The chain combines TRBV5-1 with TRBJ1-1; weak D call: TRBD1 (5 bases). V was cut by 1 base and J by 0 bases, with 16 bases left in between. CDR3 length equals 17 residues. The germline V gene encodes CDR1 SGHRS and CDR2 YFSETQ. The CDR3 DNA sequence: TGCGCCAGCAGCTTGCTGATGGCAGGGCCAATGAACACTGAAGCTTTCTTT. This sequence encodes CASSLLMAGPMNTEAFF.

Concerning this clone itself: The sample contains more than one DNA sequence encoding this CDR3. The CDR3, as DNA: TGTGCCAGCAGTTTGGAGGAGAATCAGCCCCAGCATTTT. Amino acid sequence: CASSLEENQPQHF. This chain uses TRBV27 with TRBJ1-5, with unresolved D. Germline lookup yields CDR1 MNHEY and CDR2 SMNVEV (reference sequence). This CDR3 is 13 amino acids long. V lost 3 bases, J lost 4 bases, and 7 bases lay in between.

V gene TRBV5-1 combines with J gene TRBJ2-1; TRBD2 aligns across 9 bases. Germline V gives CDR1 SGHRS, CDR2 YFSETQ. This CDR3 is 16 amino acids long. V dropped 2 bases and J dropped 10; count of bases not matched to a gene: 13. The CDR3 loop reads CASSLGTSLVRDEQFF. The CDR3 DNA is TGCGCCAGCAGCTTAGGGACTAGCTTGGTTAGGGACGAGCAGTTCTTC.

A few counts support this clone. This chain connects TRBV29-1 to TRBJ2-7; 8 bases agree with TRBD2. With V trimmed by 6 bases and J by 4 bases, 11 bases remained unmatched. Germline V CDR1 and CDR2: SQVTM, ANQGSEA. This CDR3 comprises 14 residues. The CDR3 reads CSVASAGGHYEQYF. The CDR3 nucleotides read TGCAGCGTGGCCTCGGCGGGGGGCCATTACGAGCAGTACTTC.

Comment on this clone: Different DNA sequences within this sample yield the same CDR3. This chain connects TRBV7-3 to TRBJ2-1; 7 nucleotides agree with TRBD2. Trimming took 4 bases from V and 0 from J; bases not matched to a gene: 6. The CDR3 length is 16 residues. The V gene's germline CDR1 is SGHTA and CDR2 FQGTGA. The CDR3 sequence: CASSSKRGSSYNEQFF. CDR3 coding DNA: TGTGCCAGCAGCTCAAAGCGGGGAAGCTCCTACAATGAGCAGTTCTTC.

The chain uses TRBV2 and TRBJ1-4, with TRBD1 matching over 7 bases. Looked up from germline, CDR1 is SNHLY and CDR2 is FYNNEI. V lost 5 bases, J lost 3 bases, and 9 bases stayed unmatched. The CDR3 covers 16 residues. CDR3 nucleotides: TGTGCCAGCAGTTTTTACCGGACAGGTCCTAATGAAAAACTGTTTTTT. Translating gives CASSFYRTGPNEKLFF.

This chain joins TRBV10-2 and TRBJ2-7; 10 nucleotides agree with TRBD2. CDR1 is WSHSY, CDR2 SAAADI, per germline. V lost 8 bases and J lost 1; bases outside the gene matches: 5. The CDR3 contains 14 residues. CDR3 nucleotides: TGCGCCAGCTATTCTAGCGGGGGTTCCTACGAGCAGTACTTC. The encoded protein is CASYSSGGSYEQYF.

The CDR3 region is CASSLRGKSNTEAFF. CDR3 nucleotide sequence: TGTGCCAGCAGTTTAAGGGGGAAGTCGAACACTGAAGCTTTCTTT. The chain joins TRBV6-5 to TRBJ1-1; possible D gene TRBD1, 6 bases. CDR1 is MNHEY, CDR2 SVGAGI, per germline. V was trimmed by 4 bases and J by 1 base, leaving 13 bases between them. The CDR3 has 15 residues.

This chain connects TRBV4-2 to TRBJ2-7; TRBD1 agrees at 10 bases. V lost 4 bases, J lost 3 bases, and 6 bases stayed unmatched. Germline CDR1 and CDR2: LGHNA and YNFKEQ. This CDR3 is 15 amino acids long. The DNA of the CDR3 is TGTGCCAGCAGCCGAGGGACAGGGGAAGACTACGAGCAGTACTTC. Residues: CASSRGTGEDYEQYF.

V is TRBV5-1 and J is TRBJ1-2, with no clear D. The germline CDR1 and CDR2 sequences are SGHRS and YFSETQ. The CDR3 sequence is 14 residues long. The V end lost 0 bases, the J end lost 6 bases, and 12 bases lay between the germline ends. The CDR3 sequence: CASSLDTPFDGYTF. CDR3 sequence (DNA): TGCGCCAGCAGCTTGGACACCCCCTTCGATGGCTACACCTTC.

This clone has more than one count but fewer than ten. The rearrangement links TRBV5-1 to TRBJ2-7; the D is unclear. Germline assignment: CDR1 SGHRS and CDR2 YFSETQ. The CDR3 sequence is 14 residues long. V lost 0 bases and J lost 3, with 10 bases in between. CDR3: CASSLEISSYEQYF. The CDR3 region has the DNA TGCGCCAGCAGCTTGGAGATTAGTAGCTACGAGCAGTACTTC.

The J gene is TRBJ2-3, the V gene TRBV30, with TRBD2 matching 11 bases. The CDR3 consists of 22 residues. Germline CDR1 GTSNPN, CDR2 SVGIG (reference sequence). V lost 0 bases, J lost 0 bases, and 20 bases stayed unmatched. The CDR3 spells CAWSVRTLLAGGFKWSTDTQYF. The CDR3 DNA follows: TGTGCCTGGAGTGTACGGACCCTTCTAGCGGGGGGCTTTAAATGGAGCACAGATACGCAGTATTTT. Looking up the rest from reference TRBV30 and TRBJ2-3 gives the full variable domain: SQTIHQWPATLVQPVGSPLSLECTVEGTSNPNLYWYRQAAGRGLQLLFYSVGIGQISSEVPQNLSASRPQDRQFILSSKKLLLSDSGFYLCAWSVRTLLAGGFKWSTDTQYFGPGTRLTVL.

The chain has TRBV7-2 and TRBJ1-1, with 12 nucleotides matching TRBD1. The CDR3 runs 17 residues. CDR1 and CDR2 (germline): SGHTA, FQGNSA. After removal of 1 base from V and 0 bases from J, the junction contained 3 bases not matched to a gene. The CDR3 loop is CASSLVGQGALNTEAFF. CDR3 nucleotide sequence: TGTGCCAGCAGCTTAGTGGGACAGGGGGCTTTGAACACTGAAGCTTTCTTT. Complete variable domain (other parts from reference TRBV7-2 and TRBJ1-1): GAGVSQSPSNKVTEKGKDVELRCDPISGHTALYWYRQSLGQGLEFLIYFQGNSAPDKSGLPSDRFSAERTGGSVSTLTIQRTQQEDSAVYLCASSLVGQGALNTEAFFGQGTRLTVV.

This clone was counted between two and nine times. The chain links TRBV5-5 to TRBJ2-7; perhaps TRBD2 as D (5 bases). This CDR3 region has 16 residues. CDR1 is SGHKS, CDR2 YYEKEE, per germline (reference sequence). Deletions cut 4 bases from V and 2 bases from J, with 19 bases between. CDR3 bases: TGTGCCAGCAGCCCCCAGGCAGGACTTCTCCCCTACGAGCAGTACTTC. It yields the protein CASSPQAGLLPYEQYF. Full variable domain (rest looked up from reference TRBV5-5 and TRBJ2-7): DAGVTQSPTHLIKTRGQQVTLRCSPISGHKSVSWYQQVLGQGPQFIFQYYEKEERGRGNFPDRFSARQFPNYSSELNVNALLLGDSALYLCASSPQAGLLPYEQYFGPGTRLTVT.

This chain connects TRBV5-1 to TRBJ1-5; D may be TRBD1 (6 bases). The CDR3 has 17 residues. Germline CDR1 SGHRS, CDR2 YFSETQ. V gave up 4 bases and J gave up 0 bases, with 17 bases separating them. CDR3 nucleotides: TGCGCCAGCAGCCCCCTGGGGGGGCCGTATAGCAATCAGCCCCAGCATTTT. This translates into CASSPLGGPYSNQPQHF.

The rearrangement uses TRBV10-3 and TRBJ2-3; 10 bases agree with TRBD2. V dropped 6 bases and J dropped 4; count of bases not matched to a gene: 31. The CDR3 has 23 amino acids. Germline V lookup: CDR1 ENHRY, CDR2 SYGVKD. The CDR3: CAISVLPGLATMGSQRGADTQYF. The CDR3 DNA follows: TGTGCCATCAGCGTCCTGCCGGGACTAGCGACCATGGGCTCCCAGAGGGGCGCAGATACGCAGTATTTT.

The CDR3 protein is CSVDFLLATDTQYF. Written as DNA, the CDR3 is TGCAGCGTTGACTTCCTCCTAGCGACAGATACGCAGTATTTT. The gene calls are TRBV29-1 and TRBJ2-3; possible D gene TRBD2, 6 bases. The V and J ends lost 3 bases and 3 bases respectively, with 13 bases between them. This CDR3 is 14 amino acids long. The V gene's germline CDR1 is SQVTM and CDR2 ANQGSEA.

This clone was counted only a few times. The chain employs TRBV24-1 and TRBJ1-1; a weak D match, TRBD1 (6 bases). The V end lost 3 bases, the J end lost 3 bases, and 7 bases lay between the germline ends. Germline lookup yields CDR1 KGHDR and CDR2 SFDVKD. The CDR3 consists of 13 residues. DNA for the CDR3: TGTGCCACCAGTGATGCAGGGGACACTGAAGCTTTCTTT. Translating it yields CATSDAGDTEAFF.

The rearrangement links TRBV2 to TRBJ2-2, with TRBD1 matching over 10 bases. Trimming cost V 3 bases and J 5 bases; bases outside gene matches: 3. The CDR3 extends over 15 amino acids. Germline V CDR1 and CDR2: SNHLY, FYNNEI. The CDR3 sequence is CASSDDRGQTGELFF. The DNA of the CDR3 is TGTGCCAGCAGTGACGACAGGGGGCAAACCGGGGAGCTGTTTTTT.

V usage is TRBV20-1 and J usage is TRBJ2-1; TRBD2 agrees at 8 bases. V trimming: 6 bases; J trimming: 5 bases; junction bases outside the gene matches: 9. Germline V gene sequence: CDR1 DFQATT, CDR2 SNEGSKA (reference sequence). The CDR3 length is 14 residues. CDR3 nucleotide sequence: TGCAGTGCGAGTACGGGACTAGAAAACAATGAGCAGTTCTTC. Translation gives CSASTGLENNEQFF.

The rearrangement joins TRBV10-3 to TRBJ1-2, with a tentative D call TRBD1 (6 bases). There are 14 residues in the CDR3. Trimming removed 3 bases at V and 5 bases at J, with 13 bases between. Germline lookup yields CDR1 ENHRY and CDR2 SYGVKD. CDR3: CAISERGAWYGYTF. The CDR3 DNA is TGTGCCATCAGTGAACGGGGGGCATGGTATGGCTACACCTTC.

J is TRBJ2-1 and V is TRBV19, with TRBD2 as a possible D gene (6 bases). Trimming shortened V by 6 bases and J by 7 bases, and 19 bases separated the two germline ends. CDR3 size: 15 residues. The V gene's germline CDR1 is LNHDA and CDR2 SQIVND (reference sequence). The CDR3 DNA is TGTGCCAGTAGGCCTGCGGAGGGAATCAGGAATGAGCAGTTCTTC. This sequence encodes CASRPAEGIRNEQFF.

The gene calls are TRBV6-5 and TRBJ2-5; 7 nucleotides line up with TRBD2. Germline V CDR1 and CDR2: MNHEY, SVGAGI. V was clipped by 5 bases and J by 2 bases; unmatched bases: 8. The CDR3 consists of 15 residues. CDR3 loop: CASSRLASTQETQYF. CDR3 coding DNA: TGTGCCAGCAGTCGACTAGCCTCCACGCAAGAGACCCAGTACTTC.

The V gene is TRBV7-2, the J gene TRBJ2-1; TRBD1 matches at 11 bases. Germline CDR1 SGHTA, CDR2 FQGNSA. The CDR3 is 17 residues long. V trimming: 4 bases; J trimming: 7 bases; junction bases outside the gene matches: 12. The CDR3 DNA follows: TGTGCCAGCAGCTACGGACAGGGGGCTCGTATCGGGAATGAGCAGTTCTTC. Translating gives CASSYGQGARIGNEQFF.

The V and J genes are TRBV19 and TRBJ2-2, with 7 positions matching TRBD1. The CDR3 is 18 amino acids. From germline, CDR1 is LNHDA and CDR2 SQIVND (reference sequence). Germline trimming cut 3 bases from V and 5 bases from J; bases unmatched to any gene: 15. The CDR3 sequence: CASSIGSGRGSSTGELFF. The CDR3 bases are TGTGCCAGTAGTATCGGGTCGGGCAGGGGGTCGTCAACCGGGGAGCTGTTTTTT.

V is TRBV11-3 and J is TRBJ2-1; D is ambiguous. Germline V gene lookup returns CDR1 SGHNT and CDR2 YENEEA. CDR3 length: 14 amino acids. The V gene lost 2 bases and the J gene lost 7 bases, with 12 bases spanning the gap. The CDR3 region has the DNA TGTGCCAGCAGCTTATCCGTAGTGAGTAATGAGCAGTTCTTC. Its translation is CASSLSVVSNEQFF.

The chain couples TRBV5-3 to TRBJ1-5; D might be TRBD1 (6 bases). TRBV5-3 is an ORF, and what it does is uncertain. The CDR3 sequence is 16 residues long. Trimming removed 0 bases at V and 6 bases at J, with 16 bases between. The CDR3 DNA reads TGTGCCAGAAGCTTGGGGTCACAGGGAAGGTCTCAGCCCCAGCATTTT. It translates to CARSLGSQGRSQPQHF.

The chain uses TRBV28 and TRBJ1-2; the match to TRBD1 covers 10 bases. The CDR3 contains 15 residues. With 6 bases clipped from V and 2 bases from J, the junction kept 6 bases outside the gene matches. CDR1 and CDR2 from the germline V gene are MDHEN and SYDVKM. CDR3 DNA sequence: TGTGCCAGCAGGCCTACGGGACAGGGGAACTATGGCTACACCTTC. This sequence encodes CASRPTGQGNYGYTF.

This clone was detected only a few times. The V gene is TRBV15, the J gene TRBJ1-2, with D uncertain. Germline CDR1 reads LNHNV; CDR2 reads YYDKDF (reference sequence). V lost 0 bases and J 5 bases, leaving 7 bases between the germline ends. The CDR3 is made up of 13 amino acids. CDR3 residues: CATSRDALYGYTF. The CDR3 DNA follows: TGTGCCACCAGCAGAGATGCGCTGTATGGCTACACCTTC. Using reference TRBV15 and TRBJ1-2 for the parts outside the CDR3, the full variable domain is DAMVIQNPRYQVTQFGKPVTLSCSQTLNHNVMYWYQQKSSQAPKLLFHYYDKDFNNEADTPDNFQSRRPNTSFCFLDIRSPGLGDTAMYLCATSRDALYGYTFGSGTRLTVV.

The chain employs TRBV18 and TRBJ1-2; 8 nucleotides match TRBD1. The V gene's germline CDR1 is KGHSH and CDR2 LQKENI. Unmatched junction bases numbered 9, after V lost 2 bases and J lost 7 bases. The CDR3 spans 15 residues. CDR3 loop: CASSPIAGQGSGYTF. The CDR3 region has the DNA TGTGCCAGCTCACCAATCGCAGGACAGGGTAGTGGCTACACCTTC.

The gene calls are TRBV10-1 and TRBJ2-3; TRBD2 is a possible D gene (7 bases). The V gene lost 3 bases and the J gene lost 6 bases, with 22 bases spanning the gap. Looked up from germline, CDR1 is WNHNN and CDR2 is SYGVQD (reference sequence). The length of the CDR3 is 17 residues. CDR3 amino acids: CASSDQRLGGGFDTQYF. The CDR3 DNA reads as TGCGCCAGCAGTGATCAGCGCTTGGGGGGGGGCTTCGATACGCAGTATTTT.